The entry that follows covers one T cell receptor (beta chain) sequence. Its antigen is currently unknown. The sample belongs to a study of cytomegalovirus exposure and HLA in healthy donors. From the 120-subject validation cohort, which was separate from the roughly 670-subject first cohort, the donors were drawn. Sequencing used immunoSEQ multiplex PCR; TCRdb keeps in-frame clones, though not all of them. This table has hundreds of thousands of clones, about 83% appearing once. Study outcomes and limitations: In a later analysis, first-cohort TCR clusters were found to tend to co-occur in the roughly 120 validation repertoires. Testing in vitro showed a few CMV-associated chains specific for CMV antigens. Altogether, some 170 TCR beta chains were recorded as cytomegalovirus-associated.

The CDR3 is made up of 14 amino acids. The germline CDR1 and CDR2 sequences are SGHTS and YDEGEE. With V trimmed by 9 bases and J by 4 bases, 7 bases remained unmatched. Sample: PBMCs. The rearrangement links TRBV5-8 to TRBJ2-2; 9 bases are shared with TRBD1. This clonotype was obtained from a man aged 18 to 29 in good health and CMV-seronegative. The CDR3 nucleotides are TGTGCCACCCGGGACAGGGTCGGCACCGGGGAGCTGTTTTTT. Translated, it gives CATRDRVGTGELFF.